These T cell receptor beta chains were read from a single sample in a study of blood T cell repertoires in COVID-19. The assay was immunoSEQ multiplex PCR, and TCRdb's table has in-frame clones only and misses some. The sample includes about 73,000 clones, 83% seen only once; the top ten take roughly 6%. The source material was peripheral blood. The receptors were sampled from a woman in her sixties with acute or convalescent COVID-19. Both conserved end residues are part of each CDR3. The D gene is left open where the match is weak. Some rows have no size entry. The others give once, few or many, or a class for an expanded clone.

J gene | V gene | clone size | D gene | CDR3 protein | CDR3 DNA
TRBJ2-3 | TRBV19 | - | - | CASSIAARRRGDTQYF | TGTGCCAGTAGTATTGCGGCTCGCCGGAGAGGAGATACGCAGTATTTT
TRBJ1-1 | TRBV18 | - | - | CASSPVSAAGTEAFF | TGTGCCAGCTCACCAGTGAGCGCGGCGGGCACTGAAGCTTTCTTT
TRBJ1-1 | TRBV2 | - | - | CASRIDPGTFF | TGTGCCAGCAGAATCGACCCGGGAACTTTCTTT
TRBJ2-1 | TRBV2 | - | TRBD1 | CASNRGQDEQFF | TGTGCCAGCAACAGGGGGCAGGATGAGCAGTTCTTC
TRBJ1-1 | TRBV10-3 | - | TRBD1 | CAISPSTGGHEAFF | TGTGCCATCAGCCCCTCGACAGGGGGCCACGAAGCTTTCTTT
TRBJ1-2 | TRBV2 | - | - | CASSEATGFTGGYTF | TGTGCCAGCAGTGAAGCGACAGGTTTCACAGGGGGCTACACCTTC
TRBJ2-7 | TRBV7-9 | - | - | CASSPLGAGQTYEQYF | TGTGCCAGCAGCCCCCTAGGGGCAGGGCAGACCTACGAGCAGTACTTC
TRBJ1-2 | TRBV12-3/TRBV12-4 | - | TRBD1 | CASSLTGVGYTF | TGTGCCAGCAGTCTCACAGGGGTGGGCTACACCTTC
TRBJ2-3 | TRBV6-5 | - | TRBD2 | CASSSLAGGGDTQYF | TGTGCCAGCAGTTCACTAGCGGGGGGCGGAGATACGCAGTATTTT
TRBJ1-3 | TRBV19 | - | - | CASSRQARSGNTIYF | TGTGCCAGTAGTCGACAGGCCCGCTCTGGAAACACCATATATTTT
TRBJ2-1 | TRBV5-1 | - | - | CASSPRMGDEGEQFF | TGCGCCAGCAGCCCGAGAATGGGTGATGAGGGTGAGCAGTTCTTC
TRBJ2-3 | TRBV13 | - | TRBD2 | CASSLSRSLAGGRGRDTQYF | TGTGCCAGCAGCCTGTCCCGCTCGCTAGCGGGGGGCCGGGGAAGAGATACGCAGTATTTT
TRBJ1-1 | TRBV10-3 | - | TRBD1 | CATGDRVVNTEAFF | TGTGCCACAGGCGACAGGGTGGTGAACACTGAAGCTTTCTTT
TRBJ1-1 | TRBV6-5 | - | TRBD1 | CASMATGPNTEAFF | TGTGCCAGCATGGCGACAGGGCCGAACACTGAAGCTTTCTTT
TRBJ2-2 | TRBV29-1 | - | - | CSAQRAGNTGELFF | TGCAGCGCGCAGAGGGCAGGGAACACCGGGGAGCTGTTTTTT
TRBJ1-5 | TRBV10-2 | - | - | CATQAGDQPQHF | TGCGCCACCCAGGCAGGGGATCAGCCCCAGCATTTT
TRBJ1-2 | TRBV7-8 | - | - | CASTLRGSSIYGYTF | TGTGCCAGCACGCTGAGGGGGAGTTCAATCTATGGCTACACCTTC
TRBJ2-7 | TRBV7-9 | - | TRBD1 | CASSRGDRGKDEQYF | TGTGCCAGCAGCCGTGGGGACAGGGGAAAAGACGAGCAGTACTTC
TRBJ1-4 | TRBV6-5 | - | - | CASRQQGPGNEKLFF | TGTGCCAGCAGACAACAAGGACCAGGGAATGAAAAACTGTTTTTT
TRBJ2-1 | TRBV5-6 | - | - | CASSLDGSSYNEQFF | TGTGCCAGCAGCTTGGACGGGAGCTCCTACAATGAGCAGTTCTTC
TRBJ2-2 | TRBV19 | few | TRBD2 | CASSRYGGDYTGELFF | TGTGCCAGTAGTAGATACGGGGGGGATTACACCGGGGAGCTGTTTTTT
TRBJ2-5 | TRBV2 | - | - | CASNRVKQETQYF | TGTGCCAGCAACAGGGTGAAGCAAGAGACCCAGTACTTC
TRBJ2-7 | TRBV5-1 | - | - | CASSSSQGSYHEQYF | TGCGCCAGCAGCTCGTCTCAGGGAAGCTACCACGAGCAGTACTTC
TRBJ1-1 | TRBV10-3 | - | TRBD1 | CAISGIQGLGTEAFF | TGTGCCATCAGTGGAATACAGGGGTTGGGCACTGAAGCTTTCTTT
TRBJ2-3 | TRBV3-1/TRBV3-2 | - | TRBD2 | CASRAGGISTDTQYF | TGTGCCAGTCGAGCGGGGGGGATTAGCACAGATACGCAGTATTTT
TRBJ2-7 | TRBV6-4 | - | - | CASSDSTPRRGLSYEQYF | TGTGCCAGCAGTGACTCGACACCTAGGAGGGGGCTTTCCTACGAGCAGTACTTC
TRBJ1-2 | TRBV2 | once | - | CASSEAGSGIHGYTF | TGTGCCAGCAGTGAAGCGGGGTCGGGGATACATGGCTACACCTTC